Listed below are T cell receptor beta chains from one sample, sequenced in a study of regulatory dendritic cells for organ transplantation. Libraries were prepared by immunoSEQ multiplex PCR; TCRdb keeps only in-frame clonotypes and omits some of them. The sample holds 25,000 to 30,000 clones; roughly 85% are singletons and the top ten take around 0.4%. Sequenced sample: naive CD8+ T cells from blood. The receptors derive from a human donor in good health. Each CDR3 is given with its conserved first and last residue. A D gene is named only where the DNA matches it firmly.

CDR3 protein	D gene	V gene	J gene
CASRWRDGYTF	NA	TRBV6-5	TRBJ1-2
CASSVKQGAGELFF	TRBD1	TRBV9	TRBJ2-2
CSVESSGNYDYTF	NA	TRBV29-1	TRBJ1-2
CASGTSGYDEQFF	TRBD2	TRBV18	TRBJ2-1
CASSLGENSPLHF	NA	TRBV5-6	TRBJ1-6
CASSSTGGHTDTQYF	TRBD1	TRBV5-8	TRBJ2-3
CASSLTAGGQETQYF	TRBD2	TRBV7-2	TRBJ2-5
CASITRDRDLYGYTF	TRBD1	TRBV6-1	TRBJ1-2
CASSVGDRVNTGELFF	TRBD1	TRBV9	TRBJ2-2
CASSPHKTGLHEQYF	NA	TRBV7-6	TRBJ2-7
CASSLMSGGADTQYF	TRBD2	TRBV7-3	TRBJ2-3
CASSLAMGDDTEAFF	NA	TRBV7-9	TRBJ1-1
CASSFSSTDTQYF	NA	TRBV7-3	TRBJ2-3
CASSLSVQGQPQHF	NA	TRBV5-6	TRBJ1-5
CASSYGSTDTQYF	NA	TRBV6-5	TRBJ2-3
CASSHGLAAPHEQYF	TRBD2	TRBV4-1	TRBJ2-7
CASSLMREVNTEAFF	NA	TRBV5-4	TRBJ1-1
CASSLGQFYEQYF	NA	TRBV5-1	TRBJ2-7
CASSHTGTNEQFF	NA	TRBV4-3	TRBJ2-1
CASSGTTGLTPLHF	NA	TRBV7-8	TRBJ1-6
CASSFTSGGVNEQFF	TRBD2	TRBV7-6	TRBJ2-1
CASSLAGDYEQYF	NA	TRBV4-1	TRBJ2-7
CASSVGEGLSSYNEQFF	TRBD2	TRBV7-3	TRBJ2-1
CASSFLKEENTGELFF	NA	TRBV5-1	TRBJ2-2
CASSLVTGATEAFF	TRBD1	TRBV7-9	TRBJ1-1
CASSEWGRENEKLFF	NA	TRBV25-1	TRBJ1-4
CASSQDRQLAGGNEQFF	TRBD2	TRBV4-3	TRBJ2-1
CASSLGRTGIGYGYTF	TRBD1	TRBV11-2	TRBJ1-2
CASSNRDSPNNEQFF	NA	TRBV7-9	TRBJ2-1
CASSFPSPQDTGELFF	NA	TRBV7-9	TRBJ2-2
CASSSGTSGANEQFF	TRBD2	TRBV27	TRBJ2-1
CASSSVLDLWTGELFF	NA	TRBV19	TRBJ2-2
CASSLGPSRERNYGYTF	NA	TRBV11-1	TRBJ1-2
CASSQGTSGPTDTQYF	TRBD2	TRBV4-3	TRBJ2-3
CASSEAVTGALNTEAFF	TRBD1	TRBV6-1	TRBJ1-1
CASSPRRVGELFF	NA	TRBV6-6	TRBJ2-2
CASSSLAGAANEQFF	TRBD2	TRBV7-3	TRBJ2-1
CASSATGTSVEQFF	TRBD2	TRBV9	TRBJ2-1
CASSTGKSYEQYF	NA	TRBV6-5	TRBJ2-7
CASSAGTGGNEQFF	TRBD1	TRBV27	TRBJ2-1
CASSVSRTANYGYTF	NA	TRBV9	TRBJ1-2
CASSPDMSEGAGDGNEQFF	NA	TRBV4-3	TRBJ2-1
CATSRWASGGNEETQYF	TRBD2	TRBV15	TRBJ2-5
CATYTAGTSGPTGEQFF	TRBD2	TRBV2	TRBJ2-1
CASSHPEGAGAGELFF	NA	TRBV7-9	TRBJ2-2
CASSERVGNQPQHF	NA	TRBV6-5	TRBJ1-5
CASGRQGALSLHF	TRBD1	TRBV7-9	TRBJ1-6
CASTPSITNYGYTF	NA	TRBV19	TRBJ1-2
CASSPQRGGGETQYF	TRBD2	TRBV27	TRBJ2-5
CASSSLSYEQYF	NA	TRBV5-6	TRBJ2-7
CASSGDRPRVYEQYF	NA	TRBV4-2	TRBJ2-7
CASSLATGFSYEQYF	TRBD1	TRBV5-8	TRBJ2-7
CASSPSQETQYF	NA	TRBV5-4	TRBJ2-5